This TCR beta chain was sequenced during a study of T-cell reconstitution after alpha-beta-depleted transplantation in children. Study results and caveats: Most T-cell counts and diversity one year after the transplant came from T cells that were newly produced. Alpha-beta T cells about two months after transplant reportedly derived from several hundred expanded graft clones.

The V end was cut by 0 bases, the J end by 3 bases, with 8 bases between. The CDR3 extends over 14 amino acids. Looked up from germline, CDR1 is SGHVS and CDR2 is FQNEAQ. Concerning this clonotype itself: Antigen specificity is unknown.

This sample's TCRbeta library carried unique molecular identifier barcodes. TCRdb called the PCR reads again in MiXCR, with one record for every CDR3 protein. Here the sample spans roughly 350,000 distinct CDR3 sequences, roughly 15% being singletons. The source was PBMCs, mostly from graft donor cells, collected 360 days after TCRalphabeta/CD19-depleted stem cell transplant. This receptor was identified in a male patient aged 2 to 10 who had a stem cell transplant for acute lymphoblastic leukemia, so the T cells may come from the graft donor. The chain joins TRBV7-8 to TRBJ1-1; D gene unclear. The CDR3 reads CASSLAHGDTEAFF. The CDR3 nucleotides read TGTGCCAGCAGCTTAGCGCACGGAGACACTGAAGCTTTCTTT.